A selection of T cell receptor beta chains follows, all from one sample in a study of OX40 agonist ivuxolimab in advanced cancers. Assay: immunoSEQ multiplex PCR; the TCRdb copy retains only in-frame clones and omits some. The table has approximately 76,000 clones, 86% seen once; the top ten hold about 0.75%. The source material was CD4+ or CD8+ T cells sorted from blood, sampled in a trial of the OX40 agonist ivuxolimab. The receptors were sampled from an adult with an advanced solid tumor such as melanoma, head and neck, liver or kidney cancer. Both conserved end residues are part of each CDR3. The D gene is left open where the match is weak. Clone sizes are given selectively: once, few, many, or a class where the clone is expanded.

clone size,D gene,J gene,V gene,CDR3 protein,CDR3 DNA
once,TRBD2,TRBJ2-3,TRBV10-3,CAISEPGGRADTQYF,TGTGCCATCAGTGAACCGGGGGGGAGGGCAGATACGCAGTATTTT
.,.,TRBJ2-2,TRBV27,CASSGQTGELFF,TGTGCCAGCAGTGGACAAACCGGGGAGCTGTTTTTT
.,TRBD2,TRBJ2-7,TRBV6-1,CASSSPGGTNYEQYF,TGTGCCAGCAGTTCACCGGGGGGTACTAACTACGAGCAGTACTTC
.,TRBD2,TRBJ2-7,TRBV19,CASSIGEGPVYEQYF,TGTGCCAGTAGTATCGGGGAGGGACCTGTATACGAGCAGTACTTC
.,TRBD1,TRBJ2-7,TRBV7-2,CASSFLTAGGAGEQYF,TGTGCCAGCAGCTTTTTGACCGCAGGGGGCGCAGGGGAGCAGTACTTC
.,.,TRBJ1-1,TRBV5-1,CASSLMASPVNTEAFF,TGCGCCAGCAGCTTGATGGCCAGTCCAGTGAACACTGAAGCTTTCTTT
.,.,TRBJ1-6,TRBV5-1,CASSLGVTDNSPLHF,TGCGCCAGCAGCTTAGGGGTAACAGATAATTCACCCCTCCACTTT
.,.,TRBJ1-3,TRBV7-2,CASSLTWGSGNTIYF,TGTGCCAGCAGCTTAACGTGGGGTTCCGGAAACACCATATATTTT
.,.,TRBJ1-2,TRBV7-9,CASSLNRGGYGYTF,TGTGCCAGCAGCTTAAATAGAGGTGGCTATGGCTACACCTTC
.,TRBD1,TRBJ1-4,TRBV5-5,CASSPQTGGQEKLFF,TGTGCCAGCAGCCCCCAGACAGGGGGACAGGAAAAACTGTTTTTT
.,.,TRBJ2-3,TRBV5-1,CASSKGPGGARDTQYF,TGCGCCAGCAGCAAGGGCCCCGGGGGAGCCAGAGATACGCAGTATTTT
.,TRBD1,TRBJ1-2,TRBV6-6,CASSTGSDGYTF,TGTGCCAGTTCGACAGGGTCCGACGGCTACACCTTC
.,.,TRBJ1-4,TRBV2,CASSGIDREKLFF,TGTGCCAGCAGTGGTATCGACAGGGAAAAACTGTTTTTT
.,TRBD2,TRBJ2-7,TRBV5-1,CASSGRTSGTYEQYF,TGCGCCAGCAGCGGAAGGACTAGCGGGACCTACGAGCAGTACTTC
.,.,TRBJ2-2,TRBV29-1,CSVETGMNTGELFF,TGCAGCGTTGAGACCGGGATGAACACCGGGGAGCTGTTTTTT
.,.,TRBJ2-7,TRBV2,CASRNGFSYEQYF,TGTGCCAGCAGAAACGGGTTCTCCTACGAGCAGTACTTC
.,.,TRBJ1-3,TRBV14,CASSPTRKAGNTIYF,TGTGCCAGCAGTCCCACTCGTAAGGCTGGAAACACCATATATTTT
.,.,TRBJ1-5,TRBV2,CASSESGSRQPQHF,TGTGCCAGCAGTGAATCAGGGTCGCGACAGCCCCAGCATTTT
.,TRBD1,TRBJ1-2,TRBV27,CASSPGPRDSRLYTF,TGTGCCAGCAGTCCAGGCCCCCGGGACAGTAGACTATACACCTTC
few,TRBD2,TRBJ2-5,TRBV7-3,CASSWTSGETQYF,TGTGCCAGCAGCTGGACTAGCGGGGAGACCCAGTACTTC
.,TRBD2,TRBJ2-1,TRBV7-3,CASSFIAGDNEQFF,TGTGCCAGCAGCTTTATAGCGGGCGACAATGAGCAGTTCTTC
few,TRBD1,TRBJ1-2,TRBV19,CASSIRGQASYYTF,TGTGCCAGTAGTATACGGGGACAGGCCAGTTACTACACCTTC
.,.,TRBJ1-3,TRBV7-2,CASSLAVRNTIYF,TGTGCCAGCAGCTTAGCGGTCAGAAACACCATATATTTT
.,.,TRBJ1-2,TRBV6-5,CASSYSGGRLYGYTF,TGTGCCAGCAGTTACTCGGGGGGCAGGCTCTATGGCTACACCTTC
.,.,TRBJ2-2,TRBV6-1,CASRGTGELFF,TGTGCCAGCAGGGGGACCGGGGAGCTGTTTTTT